The subject of this entry is one T cell receptor (beta chain). The antigen this receptor binds is unknown. Per-nucleotide qualities are absent, and no much larger clonotype sits a single base away. The data stem from a study of shared clonotypes between healthy human individuals (dated by TCRdb to the early 2020s). About the full investigation: The cohort comprised a couple of women and a few men aged 18 to 49 years. To increase sequencing depth and limit assay-specific biases, TCR repertoire library preparation and sequencing were carried out by different laboratories using diverse techniques. For each donor, CD4 naive and CD4 memory were each run on three plates, CD8 naive on two plates, and CD8 memory on one plate. Leukapheresis yielded between about 0.85 and 9.5 billion PBMCs per donor. To estimate repertoire size and how much clonotypes are shared between individuals, the study performed deep sequencing of blood TCR repertoires from a handful of healthy adults. Findings and caveats that apply to the study as a whole: Clonotypes shared by all four sorted-subset donors showed higher generation probabilities than non-shared clonotypes. When a few donors were compared, the shared fraction of clonotypes was 5% to 6.5% for naive CD4, 3.5% to 4% for naive CD8, 2.3% for memory CD4, and about 0.36% for memory CD8. Even with the large sequencing depth, rarefaction of the sorted-subset datasets indicated that sequencing was incomplete. Sampling was limited to blood, and TCR repertoires in tissue likely differ from TCR repertoires in blood. Estimated clonotype richness was generally larger for naive than for memory subsets. Based on pairwise subsampling, the degree of clonotype sharing among donors was expected to be affected by sequencing depth. Because the study included a small number of donors, the genetic and exposure-history diversity represented was limited.

The germline V gene provides CDR1 KGHSH and CDR2 LQKENI. The CDR3 spans 16 residues, from the cysteine through the phenylalanine. The retained sequence is limited to the CDR3, 48 bases, with the frame set at the first base. After removal of 8 bases from V and 2 bases from J, the junction retains 9 bases not matched to a gene. Donors were healthy HIV-negative adults with no recently reported acute infections or vaccinations. Every donor was a Caucasian adult living in Nashville, Tennessee, USA. CD8 memory samples consisted of magnetically selected CD45RO+ cells combined with CCR7-negative CD45RA+ effector memory (TemRA) cells. After blood collection by leukapheresis, PBMCs were isolated using Ficoll-Histopaque density gradient centrifugation and then cryopreserved in the vapor phase of liquid nitrogen. Purity and quantity of every magnetically sorted T cell population were checked by analytical flow cytometry. Genomic DNA was isolated from every sorted fraction and measured by UV absorbance on a Nanodrop 2000c.

TCR CDR3 regions were amplified from genomic DNA by multiplex PCR using the deep immunoSEQ assay. Extracted genomic DNA from each cell subset was spread evenly across all wells of several immunoSEQ 96-well plates, with each plate serving as a replicate. For sorted subsets, around 200 ng genomic DNA, equal to 25,000 to 35,000 T cell genomes, was loaded into each replicate PCR. Purified libraries were quantified with a Qubit 3.0 fluorometer, sized on a Bioanalyzer 2100, and re-quantified with the KAPA Library Quantification kit. Each immunoSEQ 96-well plate was sequenced on its own single-read 150-cycle Illumina NextSeq 550 flow cell. Processing in the source paper ran as follows. Because the immunoSEQ output held only junctional sequences and lacked quality scores, the filtering could not match the filtering applied to full-length reads. Sequences were annotated with PyIR, a Python wrapper for IgBLAST v1.9, and V/J genes and CDR3 were assigned using IMGT germline references. Any read was removed if the V/J assignment was weak (E-value above 1e-6), the CDR3 was missing, or the read contained stop codons, out-of-frame junctions, or ambiguous translated residues. A V3J clonotype was defined by an identical inferred V gene, J gene, and CDR3 amino acid sequence. Percentage overlap between repertoires was computed as shared unique clonotypes divided by the size of the smaller repertoire. Richness of each repertoire was evaluated using RTK rarefaction, the Chao1 estimator, and Recon v2.1 estimates of unobserved clonotypes. For all TCRbeta clonotypes obtained by the gDNA method from several donors, generation probabilities were computed with OLGA. TCRdb stores this immuneACCESS table with in-frame sequences only. Part of the clones is absent; in the studies checked, under half of the shortfall reflects unresolved V genes, and no reason is known for the rest. D and trimming come from the DNA, and the V and J calls and clone size come from that table. This sample gives approximately 400,000 clones in total; 90% to 97% of them show up just once. The biggest ten clones account for around 0.32% of the sample.

The specimen was memory CD8+ T cells sorted from blood. The intended sense of this specimen's cell subset or site label: CD45RO+ cells pooled with CCR7-negative TemRA cells. The sequence was obtained from a man younger than 40 in good health. The sequence links TRBV18 to TRBJ2-6; 7 middle bases align to TRBD1. CDR3 region: CASAGTALAGANVLTF. The DNA is as follows: TGTGCCAGCGCCGGGACAGCTTTAGCTGGGGCCAACGTCCTGACTTTC.